This T cell receptor (beta chain) appears in the sequencing data of a study of siplizumab effects on memory and regulatory T cells. Study conclusions and caveats: A naive or memory phenotype could not be assigned to roughly 75-96% of the proliferating CD4+ or CD8+ clones. Siplizumab cultures yielded proliferating Tregs whose suppressive function was not confirmed. Memory cells seemed less diverse than naive T cells, which also seemed major contributors to the alloresponse.

V was trimmed by 5 bases and J by 7 bases, leaving 14 bases between them. CDR1 and CDR2 from the germline V gene are MGHDK and SYGVNS. The CDR3 sequence is 14 residues long. Per-sample assaying covered roughly 93,000 TCR templates. Profiling relied on immunoSEQ multiplex PCR, and the TCRdb table lists in-frame clones only, not all of them. The sample has under 150,000 clones; about 94% are singletons. Comments on this clone: Its specificity is not known.

Material: non-Treg CD4+ T cells sorted from blood. The clonotype comes from a human donor in good health. The chain has TRBV25-1 and TRBJ1-4; D is possibly TRBD1 (6 bases). The CDR3: CASSTRTAPEKLFF. Here the CDR3 DNA reads TGTGCCAGCAGTACCCGGACAGCTCCTGAAAAACTGTTTTTT.